The subject of this entry is one T cell receptor beta chain. This sample stems from a study of PD-L1 blockade in urothelial cancer. Trimming took 1 base from V and 9 from J; bases not matched to a gene: 10. The CDR3 contains 17 residues. Germline-derived CDR1 and CDR2 are LGHNA and YSLEER. Assay: immunoSEQ multiplex PCR; the TCRdb copy retains only in-frame clones and omits some. The sample contains about 52,000 clones, 70% to 85% of which appear only once. This receptor was identified in a man between 65 and 85 years old with urothelial cancer. The chain links TRBV4-3 to TRBJ2-1, with 12 bases lining up with TRBD2. Here the sequenced sample was PBMCs, taken around atezolizumab (anti-PD-L1) treatment. CDR3 coding DNA: TGCGCCAGCAGCCAAGGCCCTCCCGGACTAGCGGGAACTGAGCAGTTCTTC. Protein: CASSQGPPGLAGTEQFF.